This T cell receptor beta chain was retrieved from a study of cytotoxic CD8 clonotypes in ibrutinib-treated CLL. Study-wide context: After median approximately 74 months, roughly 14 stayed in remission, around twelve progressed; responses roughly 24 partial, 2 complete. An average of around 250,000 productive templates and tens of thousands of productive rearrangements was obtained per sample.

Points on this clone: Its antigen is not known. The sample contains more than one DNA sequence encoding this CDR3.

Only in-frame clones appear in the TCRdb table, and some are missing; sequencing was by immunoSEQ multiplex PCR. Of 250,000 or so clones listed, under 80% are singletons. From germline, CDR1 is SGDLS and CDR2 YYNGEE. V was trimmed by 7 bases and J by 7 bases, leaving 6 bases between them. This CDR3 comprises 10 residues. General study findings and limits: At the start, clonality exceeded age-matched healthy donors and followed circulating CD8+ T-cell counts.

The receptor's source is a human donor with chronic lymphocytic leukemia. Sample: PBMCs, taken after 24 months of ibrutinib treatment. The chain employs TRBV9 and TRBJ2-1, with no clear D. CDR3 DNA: TGTGCCAGCTCTGGGAATGAGCAGTTCTTC. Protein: CASSGNEQFF.